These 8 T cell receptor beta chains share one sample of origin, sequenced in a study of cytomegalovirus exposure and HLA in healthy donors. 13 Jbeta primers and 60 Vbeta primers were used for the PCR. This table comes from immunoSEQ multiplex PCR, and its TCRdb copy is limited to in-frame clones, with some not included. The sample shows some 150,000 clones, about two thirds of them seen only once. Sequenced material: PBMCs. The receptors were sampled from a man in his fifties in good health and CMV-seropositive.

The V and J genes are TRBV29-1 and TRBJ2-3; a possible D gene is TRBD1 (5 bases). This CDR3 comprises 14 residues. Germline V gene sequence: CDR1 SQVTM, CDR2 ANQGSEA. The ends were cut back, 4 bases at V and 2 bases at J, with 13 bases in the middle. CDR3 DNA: TGCAGCGTTGGTCGCAGGGCGTACACAGATACGCAGTATTTT. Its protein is CSVGRRAYTDTQYF.

The CDR3 spells CASRQTTGDAAFF. DNA of the CDR3: TGCGCCAGCAGACAGACAACAGGGGACGCAGCTTTCTTT. This chain connects TRBV5-1 to TRBJ1-1; 7 bases fit TRBD1. Germline-derived CDR1 and CDR2 are SGHRS and YFSETQ. The CDR3 has 13 amino acids. J gave up 10 bases and V 5 bases, and 11 bases lay outside the gene matches.

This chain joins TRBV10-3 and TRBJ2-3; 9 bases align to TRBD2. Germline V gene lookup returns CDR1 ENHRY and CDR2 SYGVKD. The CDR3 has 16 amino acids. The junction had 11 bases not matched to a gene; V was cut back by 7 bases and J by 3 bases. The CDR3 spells CAIKGEREARTDTQYF. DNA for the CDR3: TGTGCCATCAAAGGTGAGCGGGAGGCGAGGACAGATACGCAGTATTTT.

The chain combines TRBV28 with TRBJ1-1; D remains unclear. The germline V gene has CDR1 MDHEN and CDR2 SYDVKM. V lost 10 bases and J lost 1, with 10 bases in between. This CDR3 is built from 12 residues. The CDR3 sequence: CATQYRNTEAFF. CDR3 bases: TGTGCCACACAGTACCGGAACACTGAAGCTTTCTTT.

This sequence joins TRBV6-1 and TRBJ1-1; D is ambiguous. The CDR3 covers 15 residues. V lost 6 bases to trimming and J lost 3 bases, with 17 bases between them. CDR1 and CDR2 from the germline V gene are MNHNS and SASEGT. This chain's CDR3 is CASRSGFGLDTEAFF. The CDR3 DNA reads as TGTGCCAGCAGGAGCGGGTTCGGCCTGGACACTGAAGCTTTCTTT.

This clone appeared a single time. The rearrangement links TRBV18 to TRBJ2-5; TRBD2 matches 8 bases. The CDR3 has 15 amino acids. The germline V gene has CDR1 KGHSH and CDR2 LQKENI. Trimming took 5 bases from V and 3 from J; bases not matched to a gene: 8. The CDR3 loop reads CASSGTGTRKETQYF. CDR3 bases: TGTGCCAGCTCAGGGACCGGGACTAGAAAAGAGACCCAGTACTTC. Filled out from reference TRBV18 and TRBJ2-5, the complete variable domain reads NAGVMQNPRHLVRRRGQEARLRCSPMKGHSHVYWYRQLPEEGLKFMVYLQKENIIDESGMPKERFSAEFPKEGPSILRIQQVVRGDSAAYFCASSGTGTRKETQYFGPGTRLLVL.

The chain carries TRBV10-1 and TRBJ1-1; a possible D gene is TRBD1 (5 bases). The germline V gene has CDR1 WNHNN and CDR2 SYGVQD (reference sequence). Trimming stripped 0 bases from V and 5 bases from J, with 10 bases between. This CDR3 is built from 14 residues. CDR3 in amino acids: CASSESEGRTEAFF. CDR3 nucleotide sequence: TGCGCCAGCAGTGAGTCCGAGGGGAGGACTGAAGCTTTCTTT.

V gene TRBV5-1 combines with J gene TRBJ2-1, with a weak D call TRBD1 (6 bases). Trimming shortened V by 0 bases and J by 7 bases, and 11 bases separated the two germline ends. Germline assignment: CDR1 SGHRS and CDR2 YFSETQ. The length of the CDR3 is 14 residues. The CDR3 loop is CASSLEARGNEQFF. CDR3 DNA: TGCGCCAGCAGCTTGGAGGCTAGGGGGAATGAGCAGTTCTTC.